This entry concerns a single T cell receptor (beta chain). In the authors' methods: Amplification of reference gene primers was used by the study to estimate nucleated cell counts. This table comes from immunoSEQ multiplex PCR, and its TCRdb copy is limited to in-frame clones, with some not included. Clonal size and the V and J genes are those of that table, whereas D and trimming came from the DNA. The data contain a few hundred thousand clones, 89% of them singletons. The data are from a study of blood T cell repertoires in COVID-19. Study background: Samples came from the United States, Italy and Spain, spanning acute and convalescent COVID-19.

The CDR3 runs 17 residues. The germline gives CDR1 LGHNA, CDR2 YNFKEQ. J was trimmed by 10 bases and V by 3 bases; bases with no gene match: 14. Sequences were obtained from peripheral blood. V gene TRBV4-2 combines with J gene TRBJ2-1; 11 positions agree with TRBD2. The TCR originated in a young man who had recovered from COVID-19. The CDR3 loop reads CASSQEGLTSGIEEQFF. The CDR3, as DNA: TGTGCCAGCAGCCAGGAAGGGTTGACTAGCGGGATAGAGGAGCAGTTCTTC.